This T cell receptor (beta chain) was sequenced during a study of lymphopenia after photon versus proton radiotherapy. Study outcomes and limitations: After the lymphocyte nadir, photon-treated repertoires showed oligoclonal expansion, especially of CD8+ Temra cells. Post-nadir TCR diversity decline inversely tracked overall survival among those who died. Photon-treated patients lost naive T cells and TCR diversity; proton-treated stayed stable.

Germline CDR1 and CDR2: SNHLY and FYNNEI. The CDR3 has 15 residues. The V and J ends lost 5 bases and 5 bases, in that order; junction bases with no gene match: 9. Only in-frame clones appear in the TCRdb table, and some are missing; sequencing was by immunoSEQ multiplex PCR. Among over 50,000 clones listed, around 85% were seen once. As to this clone: Its antigen is undetermined.

This receptor was identified in a man aged 35 to 55 with gastric cancer. This specimen was peripheral blood, taken from a patient treated with photon-based radiotherapy. The chain links TRBV2 to TRBJ2-1; 7 bases are a match to TRBD1. The CDR3 sequence: CASSSDRSFNNEQFF. The CDR3 DNA follows: TGTGCCAGCAGTTCGGACAGGAGCTTTAACAATGAGCAGTTCTTC. Full variable domain (remainder filled in from reference TRBV2 and TRBJ2-1): EPEVTQTPSHQVTQMGQEVILRCVPISNHLYFYWYRQILGQKVEFLVSFYNNEISEKSEIFDDQFSVERPDGSNFTLKIRSTKLEDSAMYFCASSSDRSFNNEQFFGPGTRLTVL.